This T cell receptor beta chain was observed in a study of blood T cells in healthy people across ages. Sample-barcoded 5' priming and a J-beta primer mix drove a second PCR of about 6 to 12 cycles. TCRdb re-called the 5' RACE reads through MiXCR, storing one row per CDR3 protein. The sample lists over a million distinct CDR3 sequences; less than 25% were seen once. Trimming removed 2 bases at V and 4 bases at J, with 11 bases between. CDR3 length equals 13 residues. Looked up from germline, CDR1 is SQVTM and CDR2 is ANQGSEA. The data were also submitted as part of a second study, on T cells of mothers and their children.

What was sequenced was blood. This receptor was obtained from a girl aged 2-10 years in good health. The V call is TRBV29-1, the J call TRBJ2-5, with D perhaps TRBD2 (6 bases). The CDR3 here is CSVEPVGGETQYF. The CDR3 DNA reads TGCAGCGTTGAACCCGTGGGAGGAGAGACCCAGTACTTC.